A selection of T cell receptor beta chains follows, all from one sample in a study of blood T cell repertoires in COVID-19. Produced via immunoSEQ multiplex PCR; TCRdb's table is partial and in-frame only. Of 63,000 or so clones in the sample, more than 75% were seen once. Sequenced sample: peripheral blood. The receptors derive from a human donor in a cohort sampled during active COVID-19. Both conserved end residues are part of each CDR3. A D gene is named only where the DNA matches it firmly. Clone size appears in some rows only: once, few, many, or a class for an expanded clone.

D gene	J gene	V gene	clone size	CDR3 protein	CDR3 DNA
-	TRBJ1-2	TRBV11-2	-	CASSFRHDYGYTF	TGTGCCAGCAGCTTCCGACACGACTATGGCTACACCTTC
-	TRBJ2-1	TRBV15	-	CATSRDPGKDNEQFF	TGTGCCACCAGCAGAGATCCGGGGAAAGACAATGAGCAGTTCTTC
-	TRBJ2-7	TRBV2	-	CASSDSRQASYEQYF	TGTGCCAGCAGTGATTCCCGACAGGCCTCCTACGAGCAGTACTTC
-	TRBJ1-1	TRBV7-9	-	CASSLGSGQYTEAFF	TGTGCCAGCAGCTTAGGCTCCGGACAGTACACTGAAGCTTTCTTT
-	TRBJ2-1	TRBV20-1	once	CSARETNEQFF	TGCAGTGCTAGAGAGACTAATGAGCAGTTCTTC
-	TRBJ2-7	TRBV10-1	once	CASSEYGSPRAYEQYF	TGCGCCAGCAGTGAGTACGGATCCCCCAGGGCCTACGAGCAGTACTTC
TRBD1	TRBJ1-1	TRBV11-2	-	CASSSQGANTEAFF	TGTGCCAGCAGCTCTCAGGGGGCCAACACTGAAGCTTTCTTT
TRBD1	TRBJ2-2	TRBV7-3	-	CASSPQGPGELFF	TGTGCCAGCAGCCCACAGGGGCCCGGGGAGCTGTTTTTT
-	TRBJ1-5	TRBV2	medium-sized	CASSPDRASITEEGNQPQHF	TGTGCCAGCAGTCCAGACCGGGCCTCGATAACGGAGGAGGGCAATCAGCCCCAGCATTTT
-	TRBJ1-2	TRBV5-6	-	CASSLGEGRRGYTF	TGTGCCAGCAGCCTCGGGGAGGGGCGCCGGGGCTACACCTTC
-	TRBJ1-2	TRBV19	-	CASSKTNYGYTF	TGTGCCAGTTCAAAAACAAACTATGGCTACACCTTC
-	TRBJ2-2	TRBV5-4	-	CASSLLQGGGELFF	TGTGCCAGCAGCTTGCTACAGGGCGGCGGGGAGCTGTTTTTT
-	TRBJ1-1	TRBV6-1	-	CASSEPGRNTEAFF	TGTGCCAGCAGTGAACCGGGGAGAAACACTGAAGCTTTCTTT
-	TRBJ2-7	TRBV3-1/TRBV3-2	few	CASSQDHLKEQYF	TGTGCCAGCAGCCAAGACCACTTAAAAGAGCAGTACTTC
TRBD2	TRBJ2-3	TRBV28	-	CASSSGLEGDTQYF	TGTGCCAGCAGTTCAGGACTAGAGGGAGATACGCAGTATTTT
TRBD2	TRBJ2-4	TRBV18	-	CASSPNRGTSGRLTKNIQYF	TGTGCCAGCTCTCCGAACAGGGGGACTAGCGGGAGACTCACCAAAAACATTCAGTACTTC
TRBD2	TRBJ2-3	TRBV19	-	CASSISRGGRVPDTQYF	TGTGCCAGTAGTATCTCCAGGGGCGGGAGGGTCCCAGATACGCAGTATTTT
-	TRBJ2-1	TRBV7-9	once	CASSYVGNEQFF	TGTGCCAGCAGCTACGTCGGGAATGAGCAGTTCTTC
-	TRBJ2-5	TRBV9	few	CASSVGQQETQYF	TGTGCCAGCAGCGTAGGGCAACAAGAGACCCAGTACTTC
-	TRBJ1-2	TRBV12-3/TRBV12-4	-	CASSLTDYGYTF	TGTGCCAGCAGTTTAACAGACTATGGCTACACCTTC
TRBD2	TRBJ2-4	TRBV18	-	CASSPRSNQLAGMENIQYF	TGTGCCAGCTCACCACGGAGCAACCAACTAGCGGGTATGGAGAACATTCAGTACTTC
-	TRBJ2-1	TRBV2	-	CAGLLGAERSYNEQFF	TGTGCCGGCCTCCTTGGGGCGGAGCGCTCCTACAATGAGCAGTTCTTC
TRBD1	TRBJ1-5	TRBV2	few	CASLGTVGQPQHF	TGTGCCAGCCTTGGGACAGTAGGTCAGCCCCAGCATTTT
-	TRBJ2-3	TRBV18	-	CASSLLNTDTQYF	TGTGCCAGCTCTCTCCTTAACACAGATACGCAGTATTTT
TRBD1	TRBJ1-4	TRBV5-6	-	CASSLEGGRGNEKLFF	TGTGCCAGCAGCTTGGAAGGCGGCAGGGGGAATGAAAAACTGTTTTTT
TRBD2	TRBJ2-1	TRBV11-2	-	CASSSGSVNYNEQFF	TGTGCCAGCAGTAGCGGGAGTGTTAACTACAATGAGCAGTTCTTC
-	TRBJ2-2	TRBV4-1	-	CASSQYNTGELFF	TGCGCCAGCAGCCAGTATAACACCGGGGAGCTGTTTTTT
TRBD2	TRBJ2-4	TRBV5-1	-	CASSLAWSGTSGDIQYF	TGCGCCAGCAGCTTGGCTTGGTCCGGGACTAGCGGTGACATTCAGTACTTC
TRBD1	TRBJ1-5	TRBV3-1/TRBV3-2	-	CASLRRDSRYQPQHF	TGTGCCAGCCTCAGGCGGGACAGTCGGTATCAGCCCCAGCATTTT
TRBD2	TRBJ2-7	TRBV29-1	-	CSVDLRGVGRYEQYF	TGCAGCGTTGATCTGCGGGGCGTCGGGAGGTACGAGCAGTACTTC
-	TRBJ2-1	TRBV6-5	few	CASSLSASYNEQFF	TGTGCCAGCAGTCTGAGCGCTTCCTACAATGAGCAGTTCTTC
-	TRBJ2-3	TRBV29-1	-	CSVERGTDTQYF	TGCAGCGTTGAGAGGGGCACAGATACGCAGTATTTT
TRBD1	TRBJ2-5	TRBV5-1	-	CASSTRTGSETQYF	TGCGCCAGCAGCACCAGGACAGGCTCAGAGACCCAGTACTTC
TRBD1	TRBJ2-1	TRBV6-1	-	CASSERTGGGGAYNEQFF	TGTGCCAGCAGTGAACGGACAGGGGGCGGGGGAGCCTACAATGAGCAGTTCTTC
-	TRBJ2-5	TRBV5-6	few	CASSLQGFGETQYF	TGTGCCAGCAGCTTACAGGGTTTCGGGGAGACCCAGTACTTC
TRBD1	TRBJ2-3	TRBV27	-	CASSPTGTGPGVAQYF	TGTGCCAGCAGCCCTACCGGGACAGGACCAGGGGTCGCGCAGTATTTT
-	TRBJ2-1	TRBV4-1	-	CASSQDLDRYNEQFF	TGCGCCAGCAGCCAAGACCTAGATAGATACAATGAGCAGTTCTTC
TRBD2	TRBJ2-2	TRBV5-1	-	CASSFGLAGTGELFF	TGCGCCAGCAGCTTTGGACTAGCTGGCACCGGGGAGCTGTTTTTT
TRBD1	TRBJ1-2	TRBV5-5	few	CASSLVGTANYGYTF	TGTGCCAGCAGCTTGGTAGGGACAGCTAACTATGGCTACACCTTC
TRBD2	TRBJ2-1	TRBV7-7	once	CASSKEREGYNEQFF	TGTGCCAGCAGCAAAGAGCGGGAGGGGTACAATGAGCAGTTCTTC
-	TRBJ1-1	TRBV2	-	CASSDYIPMNTEAFF	TGTGCCAGCAGTGATTACATCCCCATGAACACTGAAGCTTTCTTT
TRBD2	TRBJ2-3	TRBV25-1	-	CASARGGGGYSTDTQYF	TGTGCCAGCGCCCGTGGTGGGGGGGGATATAGCACAGATACGCAGTATTTT
TRBD1	TRBJ2-3	TRBV6-1	-	CASSERDRASTDTQYF	TGTGCCAGCAGTGAAAGGGACAGGGCCAGCACAGATACGCAGTATTTT
-	TRBJ2-2	TRBV29-1	once	CSVEDLTGKDGELFF	TGCAGCGTTGAAGATCTCACAGGGAAGGACGGGGAGCTGTTTTTT
-	TRBJ2-1	TRBV7-3	-	CASSSQGFEQFF	TGTGCCAGCAGCTCCCAGGGGTTTGAGCAGTTCTTC
TRBD1	TRBJ1-2	TRBV9	-	CASSATGVSGYTF	TGTGCCAGCAGCGCGACAGGGGTAAGCGGCTACACCTTC
TRBD1	TRBJ1-6	TRBV10-3	-	CAIADRGIDENSPLHF	TGTGCCATCGCAGACAGGGGGATCGACGAAAATTCACCCCTCCACTTT
TRBD1	TRBJ1-4	TRBV2	-	CASSGGQFNEKLFF	TGTGCCAGCAGTGGGGGACAGTTTAATGAAAAACTGTTTTTT
-	TRBJ1-2	TRBV28	-	CASKGVVFYGYTF	TGTGCCAGCAAGGGGGTGGTATTCTATGGCTACACCTTC
TRBD1	TRBJ2-1	TRBV5-5	-	CASSDYRGISYNEQFF	TGTGCCAGCAGCGATTACAGGGGGATCTCCTACAATGAGCAGTTCTTC
-	TRBJ1-5	TRBV16	-	CASLSQGSGNQPQHF	TGTGCCAGCCTTTCACAGGGATCGGGCAATCAGCCCCAGCATTTT
TRBD2	TRBJ2-7	TRBV28	-	CASSQDTSGRAIYEQYF	TGTGCCAGCAGTCAGGACACTAGCGGGAGGGCAATTTACGAGCAGTACTTC
-	TRBJ2-1	TRBV2	-	CASTSGAGVIIEQFF	TGTGCCAGCACTTCGGGGGCGGGAGTCATTATTGAGCAGTTCTTC
TRBD1	TRBJ1-1	TRBV19	few	CASSSPGQMNTEAFF	TGTGCCAGTAGTAGCCCGGGACAGATGAACACTGAAGCTTTCTTT
TRBD2	TRBJ2-1	TRBV10-3	-	CAIRTRASGSYNEQFF	TGTGCCATCAGGACTAGGGCTAGCGGGAGCTACAATGAGCAGTTCTTC
-	TRBJ2-1	TRBV24-1	-	CATSDFNRDKNEQFF	TGTGCCACCAGTGATTTTAACAGGGACAAGAATGAGCAGTTCTTC
-	TRBJ2-6	TRBV15	once	CATSRRSSGANVLTF	TGTGCCACCAGCAGGCGGAGCTCTGGGGCCAACGTCCTGACTTTC
-	TRBJ1-5	TRBV2	-	CASNPRGFQPQHF	TGTGCCAGCAACCCTCGGGGGTTTCAGCCCCAGCATTTT